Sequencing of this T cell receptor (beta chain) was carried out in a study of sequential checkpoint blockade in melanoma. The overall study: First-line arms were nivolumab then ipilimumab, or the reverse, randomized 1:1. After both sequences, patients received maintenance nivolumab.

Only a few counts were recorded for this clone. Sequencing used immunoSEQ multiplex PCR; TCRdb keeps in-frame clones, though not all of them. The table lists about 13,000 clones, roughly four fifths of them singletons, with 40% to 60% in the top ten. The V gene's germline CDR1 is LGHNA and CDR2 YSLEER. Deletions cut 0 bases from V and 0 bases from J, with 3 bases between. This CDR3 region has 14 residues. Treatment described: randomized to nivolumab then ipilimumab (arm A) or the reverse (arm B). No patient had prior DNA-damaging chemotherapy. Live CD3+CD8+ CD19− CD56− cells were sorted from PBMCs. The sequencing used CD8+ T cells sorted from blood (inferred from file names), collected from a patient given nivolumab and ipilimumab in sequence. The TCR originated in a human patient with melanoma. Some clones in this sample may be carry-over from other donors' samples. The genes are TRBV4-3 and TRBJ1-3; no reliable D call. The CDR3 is CASSQDNSGNTIYF. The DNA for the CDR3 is TGCGCCAGCAGCCAAGATAACTCTGGAAACACCATATATTTT.